This T cell receptor beta chain came from a study of Ad26.COV2.S vaccination and SARS-CoV-2 variants. Study-wide context: The authors gave Ad26.COV2.S intramuscularly, either once or twice 56 days apart.

Sequencing used immunoSEQ multiplex PCR; TCRdb keeps in-frame clones, though not all of them. The sample yields about 680,000 clones, about 89% seen once. Trimming took off 1 base at V and 16 bases at J, with 10 bases between the two ends. Germline CDR1 LGHDT, CDR2 YNNKEL (reference sequence). The CDR3 runs to 11 residues. Treatment noted: some 19 received Ad26.COV2.S at low or high dose, single or two shots; several received placebo; per-sample allocation not given. Specimen acquisition occurred on day 63 following the initial vaccine or placebo injection. The rearrangement joins TRBV3-1 (or the pseudogene TRBV3-2) to TRBJ1-4; D is undetermined. The receptor comes from a person between 18 and 59 years old who received the Ad26.COV2.S COVID-19 vaccine or a placebo. This sample comprised peripheral blood, obtained in a trial of Ad26.COV2.S vaccine versus placebo. CDR3 sequence (DNA): TGTGCCAGCAGCCAAGGTGGACCTCCGTTTTTT. It codes for CASSQGGPPFF.